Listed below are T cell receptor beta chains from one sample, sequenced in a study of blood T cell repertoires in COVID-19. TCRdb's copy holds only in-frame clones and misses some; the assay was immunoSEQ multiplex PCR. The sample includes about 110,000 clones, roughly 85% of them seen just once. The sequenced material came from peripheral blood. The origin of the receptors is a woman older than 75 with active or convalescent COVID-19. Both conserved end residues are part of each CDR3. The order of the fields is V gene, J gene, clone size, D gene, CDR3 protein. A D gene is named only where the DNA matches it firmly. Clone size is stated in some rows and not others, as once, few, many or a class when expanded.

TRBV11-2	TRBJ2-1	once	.	CASSLGLEDEQFF
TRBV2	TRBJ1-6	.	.	CASSETRGSPLHF
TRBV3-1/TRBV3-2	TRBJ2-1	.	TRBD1	CASSQEWGQYNEQFF
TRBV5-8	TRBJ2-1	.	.	CASSSERDISYNEQFF
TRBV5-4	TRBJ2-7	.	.	CASSSDSWYRFEQYF
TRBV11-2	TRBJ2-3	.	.	CASSQTSRTDTQYF
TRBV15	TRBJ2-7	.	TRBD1	CATSSRDRGSYEQYF
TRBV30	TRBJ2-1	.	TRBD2	CAWSAGTSGSGKQFF
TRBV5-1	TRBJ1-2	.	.	CASSLDSTYGYTF
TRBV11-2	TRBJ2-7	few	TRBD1	CASSPGQGAEQYF
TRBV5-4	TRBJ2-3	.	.	CASSLETSRGPRDTQYF
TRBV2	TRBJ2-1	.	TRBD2	CASSEGVAGGLDEQFF
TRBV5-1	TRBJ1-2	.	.	CASSLALTNYGYTF
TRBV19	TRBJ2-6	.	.	CASTRQSSGANVLTF
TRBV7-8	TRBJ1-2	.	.	CASSLMVGVHYGYTF
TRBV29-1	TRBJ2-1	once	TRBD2	CSVEAGTSGYNEQFF
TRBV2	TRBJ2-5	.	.	CASRNSGATQYF
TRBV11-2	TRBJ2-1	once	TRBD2	CASSLGSLAGGEQFF
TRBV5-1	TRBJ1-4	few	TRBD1	CASSPGQGATNEKLFF
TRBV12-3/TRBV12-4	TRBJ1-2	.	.	CASTAEGYGYTF
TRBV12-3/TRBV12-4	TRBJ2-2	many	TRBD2	CASRTSGRGELFF
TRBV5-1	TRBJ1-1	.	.	CASSLGLSNTEAFF